A selection of T cell receptor beta chains follows, all from one sample in a study of T cells expressing NK-cell markers. TCRdb re-called the 5' RACE reads; every CDR3 protein appears as one record, without DNA. In total, the table holds about half a million distinct CDR3 sequences. Sequencing was done on a sample of blood T cells: a sorted CD56 or NKG2C T cell subset, CD4+ or CD8+ T cells, or bulk PBMC T cells (not recorded which). The receptors originated from a woman in her forties or fifties in good health. CDR3s include the opening cysteine and the closing phenylalanine or tryptophan.

len	v_gene	j_gene	CDR3aa
14	TRBV29-1	TRBJ2-1	CSVATSGTVIEQFF
16	TRBV7-8	TRBJ2-1	CASSPRGTYSYNEQFF
13	TRBV20-1	TRBJ1-2	CSAREDGNYGYTF
16	TRBV7-9	TRBJ1-4	CASGGQGGIKVEKLFF
20	TRBV4-2	TRBJ2-3	CASSQDDLAGGPRYADTQYF
13	TRBV24-1	TRBJ2-2	CATTRGEAGELFF
16	TRBV24-1	TRBJ2-1	CATSDPQGLARFEQFF
17	TRBV27	TRBJ2-1	CASSLPSLAGGPHEQFF
15	TRBV5-6	TRBJ1-5	CASSRTGYRSQPQHF
16	TRBV20-1	TRBJ2-3	CSAGRLGGSSQDTQYF
16	TRBV5-1	TRBJ1-1	CASSLRPRGLNTEAFF
16	TRBV9	TRBJ2-1	CASSVGLAGGPYVLFF
15	TRBV11-2	TRBJ2-1	CASSLGLVTDNEQFF
13	TRBV9	TRBJ2-3	CASSVQSADTQYF
14	TRBV9	TRBJ2-3	CASSWTANTDTQYF
15	TRBV25-1	TRBJ2-1	CASSGTGTGYNEQFF
12	TRBV18	TRBJ2-5	CASSLQEMTQYF
14	TRBV10-3	TRBJ2-1	CAISEVTPLDEQFF
15	TRBV20-1	TRBJ1-1	CSARDPGSVRSEAFF
11	TRBV5-1	TRBJ2-1	CASSAQKEQFF
14	TRBV30	TRBJ2-5	CAWSPEARQETQYF
15	TRBV20-1	TRBJ2-1	CSARDLAGVTNEQFF
14	TRBV19	TRBJ1-2	CASSMPDLLYGYTF
13	TRBV25-1	TRBJ2-3	CASSEKGLDTQYF
12	TRBV20-1	TRBJ2-7	CSATREHDFEYF
13	TRBV18	TRBJ2-4	CASSPSGTPRGYF
16	TRBV5-1	TRBJ2-5	CASSSSQGGPQETQYF
14	TRBV2	TRBJ2-1	CASRTKLVLNEQFF
16	TRBV11-1	TRBJ2-2	CASSPMDRTYTGELFF
13	TRBV29-1	TRBJ2-3	CSVEPQSADTQYF
13	TRBV20-1	TRBJ2-1	CSVRPSGYNEQFF
17	TRBV5-1	TRBJ2-1	CASSLGVDSNQENEQFF
14	TRBV6-1	TRBJ2-2	CASRGVGDTGELFF
15	TRBV5-1	TRBJ2-3	CASSLRGLVADTQYF
17	TRBV12-3/TRBV12-4	TRBJ2-1	CASRFTSGTPRNNEQFF
17	TRBV12-3/TRBV12-4	TRBJ2-5	CASSLASSGQGGETQYF
15	TRBV20-1	TRBJ2-1	CSARTQTSAHNEQFF
15	TRBV5-1	TRBJ1-4	CASSIGSVTDEKLFF
13	TRBV5-1	TRBJ2-1	CASKRELLNEQFF
15	TRBV10-1	TRBJ2-1	CASSETSGVLNEQFF
15	TRBV12-3/TRBV12-4	TRBJ2-3	CASSLSSGRWHTQYF
15	TRBV9	TRBJ1-4	CASSVRSGRNEKLFF
15	TRBV12-3/TRBV12-4	TRBJ1-5	CASSFGTGLGEPQHF
16	TRBV5-1	TRBJ1-4	CASSLGGQPPNEKLFF
17	TRBV3-1	TRBJ1-3	CASSRSGTGGYKATIYF
15	TRBV6-1	TRBJ1-3	CASSEVTYSDSTIYF
16	TRBV5-6	TRBJ2-2	CASSPKGGSDTGELFF
13	TRBV20-1	TRBJ1-1	CSVSSRGRYEAFF
15	TRBV4-1	TRBJ1-5	CASSQPTGDGQPQHF
17	TRBV24-1	TRBJ2-1	CATSDPSIGKVYNEQFF
13	TRBV20-1	TRBJ1-3	CSATDRDGNTIYF
13	TRBV19	TRBJ1-5	CASATRRDQPQHF